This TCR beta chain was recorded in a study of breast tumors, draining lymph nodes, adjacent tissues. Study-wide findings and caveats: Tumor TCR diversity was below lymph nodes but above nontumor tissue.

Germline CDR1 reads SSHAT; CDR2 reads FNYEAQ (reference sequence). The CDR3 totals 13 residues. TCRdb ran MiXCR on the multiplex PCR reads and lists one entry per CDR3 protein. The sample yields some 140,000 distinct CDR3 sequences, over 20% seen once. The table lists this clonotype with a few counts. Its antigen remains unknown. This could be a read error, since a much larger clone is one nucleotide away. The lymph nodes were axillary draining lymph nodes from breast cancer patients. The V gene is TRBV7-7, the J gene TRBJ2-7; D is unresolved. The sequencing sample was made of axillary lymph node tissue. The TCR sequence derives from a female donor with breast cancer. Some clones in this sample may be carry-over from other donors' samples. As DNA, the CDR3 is TGTGCTAGCAGCTCGAACGGCCAAAACGAGCAGTACTTC. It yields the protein CASSSNGQNEQYF.